These 5 T cell receptor beta chains originate from one sample sequenced in a study of post-analysis software for immune sequencing data. The antigens of these receptors remain unknown. Included in the TCR beta cDNA libraries were unique molecular identifiers. TCRdb re-called the PCR reads with MiXCR, one entry per CDR3 protein. The top ten hold around 0.56% of the sample, which has roughly 700,000 distinct CDR3 sequences, 25% to 30% seen once. General study results and limits: Roughly five TRBV segments, including TRBV5-6, TRBV5-1 and TRBV20-1, were more frequent in patients than controls.

Sequencing used blood. The receptors come from a girl between 10 and 17 years old with multiple sclerosis.

V gene TRBV2 combines with J gene TRBJ2-3, with TRBD2 matching 8 bases. In germline, CDR1 is SNHLY, CDR2 FYNNEI. The CDR3 is made up of 15 amino acids. The V and J ends lost 6 bases and 3 bases, in that order; junction bases with no gene match: 8. The CDR3, as DNA: TGTGCCAGCAGACAATGGCCGGGGGGGACAGATACGCAGTATTTT. The encoded protein is CASRQWPGGTDTQYF. Together with reference TRBV2 and TRBJ2-3, the CDR3 gives the full variable domain: EPEVTQTPSHQVTQMGQEVILRCVPISNHLYFYWYRQILGQKVEFLVSFYNNEISEKSEIFDDQFSVERPDGSNFTLKIRSTKLEDSAMYFCASRQWPGGTDTQYFGPGTRLTVL.

A few counts support this clonotype. The chain joins TRBV3-1 to TRBJ1-2, with 9 bases that match TRBD1. Trimming at V came to 4 bases and at J to 7 bases, leaving 10 bases not matched to a gene. This CDR3 has 15 residues. Germline assignment: CDR1 LGHDT and CDR2 YNNKEL (reference sequence). CDR3 sequence (DNA): TGTGCCAGCAGCCCGTTCGCCACAGGGGGCGTTGGCTACACCTTC. It codes for CASSPFATGGVGYTF.

This clonotype was picked up a small number of times. This chain links TRBV6-2 or TRBV6-3 with TRBJ2-7; 8 bases match TRBD1. The V gene's germline CDR1 is MNHEY and CDR2 SVGEGT. Germline trimming cut 9 bases from V and 6 bases from J; bases unmatched to any gene: 7. The length of the CDR3 is 12 residues. The CDR3: CASGRGPSEQYF. In nucleotides, the CDR3 is TGTGCCAGTGGCAGGGGGCCCAGCGAGCAGTACTTC.

The sample holds a few counts of this clonotype. V and J are TRBV2 and TRBJ1-1; the D gene is possibly TRBD1 (6 bases). Germline-derived CDR1 and CDR2 are SNHLY and FYNNEI. The CDR3 spans 14 residues. The germline V and J ends were trimmed by 6 bases and 7 bases, with 18 bases remaining between them. The CDR3: CASRETGIHGEAFF. As DNA, the CDR3 is TGTGCCAGCAGAGAAACAGGGATACACGGTGAAGCTTTCTTT.

In regard to this clonotype: One end of the junction varies from germline; a read error may be responsible. The J gene is TRBJ2-6, the V gene TRBV14, with a weak D call TRBD1 (5 bases). The CDR3 is 16 amino acids. CDR1 is SGHDN, CDR2 FVKESK, per germline. As DNA, the CDR3 is TGTGCCAGCAGCCGACGGCCGGCCTCTGGGGCCAACTTCCTGACTTTC. Its translation: CASSRRPASGANFLTF.